Listed below are T cell receptor beta chains from one sample, sequenced in a study of PD-1 blockade in mismatch repair-deficient tumors. Clones were read by immunoSEQ multiplex PCR, and TCRdb kept only the in-frame ones, dropping some. The sample has some 9,700 clones, less than 90% seen once. These receptors are not linked to any known antigen. The source material was cells cultured in vitro, sampled from a patient treated with pembrolizumab. The source of these receptors is an adult with mismatch repair-deficient cancer. Both conserved end residues are part of each CDR3. A D gene is named only where the DNA matches it firmly. Clone size is not always given. Where it is, it says once, few, many or a class for expanded clones.

abundance,v_gene,d_gene,j_gene,CDR3aa,CDR3nt
NA,TRBV6-6,NA,TRBJ2-7,CASITFREQYF,TGTGCCAGCATTACATTTCGGGAGCAGTACTTC
NA,TRBV2,TRBD1,TRBJ2-3,CASSDRVDTQYF,TGTGCCAGCAGCGACAGGGTAGATACGCAGTATTTT
NA,TRBV28,TRBD1,TRBJ2-1,CASSLYAGGSYNEQFF,TGTGCCAGCAGTTTATATGCAGGGGGCTCCTACAATGAGCAGTTCTTC
NA,TRBV7-8,TRBD2,TRBJ2-7,CASSGGTSGRAISREQYF,TGTGCCAGCAGCGGGGGGACTAGCGGGAGGGCCATCTCTCGCGAGCAGTACTTC
NA,TRBV5-1,NA,TRBJ1-1,CASSLEVQRNTEAFF,TGCGCCAGCAGCTTAGAGGTGCAAAGGAACACTGAAGCTTTCTTT
once,TRBV7-2,NA,TRBJ2-1,CASSLVRSPSVQFF,TGTGCCAGCAGCTTAGTGCGAAGCCCCTCCGTGCAGTTCTTC
once,TRBV11-1,TRBD1,TRBJ2-5,CASSSQTGAFETQYF,TGTGCCAGCAGCTCCCAGACAGGGGCATTTGAGACCCAGTACTTC
NA,TRBV25-1,NA,TRBJ2-7,CASSKKGPLQSSYEQYF,TGTGCCAGCAGTAAGAAGGGGCCACTGCAGAGCTCCTACGAGCAGTACTTC
NA,TRBV5-4,TRBD1,TRBJ1-5,CASSLGDRNQPQHF,TGTGCCAGCAGCTTGGGGGACAGAAATCAGCCCCAGCATTTT
NA,TRBV5-1,TRBD1,TRBJ2-7,CASSWGTGTEQYF,TGCGCCAGCAGCTGGGGGACAGGGACCGAGCAGTACTTC
few,TRBV15,NA,TRBJ1-5,CATSYGTSNQPQHF,TGTGCCACCAGCTACGGGACATCTAATCAGCCCCAGCATTTT
NA,TRBV7-8,TRBD2,TRBJ2-7,CASSFLAGYEQYF,TGTGCCAGCAGCTTCCTAGCGGGGTACGAGCAGTACTTC
NA,TRBV9,TRBD2,TRBJ2-1,CASSLTSDEQFF,TGTGCCAGCAGCCTGACTAGCGACGAGCAGTTCTTC
NA,TRBV5-8,NA,TRBJ2-1,CASSFLGSSYNEQFF,TGTGCCAGCAGCTTTTTGGGGAGCTCCTACAATGAGCAGTTCTTC
NA,TRBV7-9,TRBD1,TRBJ1-1,CASSLGQGPAFF,TGTGCCAGCAGCTTAGGACAGGGGCCGGCCTTCTTT
NA,TRBV15,NA,TRBJ1-1,CATSREGNTEAFF,TGTGCCACCAGCAGGGAGGGGAACACTGAAGCTTTCTTT